This passage covers 8 T cell receptor beta chains from one sample sequenced in a study of cytotoxic CD8 clonotypes in ibrutinib-treated CLL. Method: immunoSEQ multiplex PCR; TCRdb's copy keeps in-frame clones and lacks some. Of 40,000 or so clones in the sample, about three quarters were seen once. Material: PBMCs, obtained at disease progression, from a patient treated with ibrutinib. The source is a human donor with chronic lymphocytic leukemia.

The DNA of the CDR3 is TGTGCCAGCAGTTTGACTAGCAGCAATGAGCAGTTCTTC. It codes for CASSLTSSNEQFF. J is TRBJ2-1 and V is TRBV28; 7 bases align to TRBD2. CDR1 and CDR2 from the germline V gene are MDHEN and SYDVKM. The length of the CDR3 is 13 residues. V trimming: 3 bases; J trimming: 6 bases; junction bases outside the gene matches: 2.

The chain has TRBV10-1 and TRBJ1-2, with D hard to call. Germline values: CDR1 WNHNN, CDR2 SYGVQD (reference sequence). The ends were cut back, 3 bases at V and 8 bases at J, with 13 bases in the middle. The CDR3 loop spans 13 amino acids. For the CDR3, the DNA is TGCGCCAGCAGTGAACGTCAGGAGCGGGGCTACACCTTC. Translated, it gives CASSERQERGYTF.

This chain links TRBV27 with TRBJ2-1; the match to TRBD2 covers 9 bases. The junction had 7 bases not matched to a gene; V was cut back by 3 bases and J by 10 bases. CDR1 is MNHEY, CDR2 SMNVEV, per germline (reference sequence). The CDR3 covers 14 residues. The CDR3 bases are TGTGCCAGCAGTTTTAGCGGGAGAGAGCGCGAGCAGTTCTTC. Translating it yields CASSFSGREREQFF.

The chain is built from TRBV9 and TRBJ2-7; D perhaps matches TRBD2 (6 bases). Germline V gene sequence: CDR1 SGDLS, CDR2 YYNGEE. The CDR3 has 13 amino acids. V was trimmed by 2 bases and J by 6 bases, leaving 12 bases between them. The DNA for the CDR3 is TGTGCCAGCAGCGTGGGACTTTATAGCGAGCAGTACTTC. Translating gives CASSVGLYSEQYF.

The chain recombines TRBV7-9 with TRBJ1-3; D might be TRBD1 (5 bases). Trimming stripped 0 bases from V and 2 bases from J, with 8 bases between. From germline, CDR1 is SEHNR and CDR2 FQNEAQ (reference sequence). This CDR3 region has 15 residues. The CDR3, as DNA: TGTGCCAGCAGCTTAGCGCTCAGGGCTGGAAACACCATATATTTT. This sequence encodes CASSLALRAGNTIYF.

The chain is built from TRBV19 and TRBJ2-1; D is possibly TRBD2 (6 bases). V was cut by 4 bases and J by 6 bases, with 16 bases left in between. CDR1 and CDR2 (germline): LNHDA, SQIVND (reference sequence). CDR3 length equals 15 residues. CDR3 residues: CASSTGGNRGNEQFF. As DNA, the CDR3 is TGTGCCAGTAGTACCGGGGGTAATCGGGGCAATGAGCAGTTCTTC. The full variable domain, its missing parts supplied by reference TRBV19 and TRBJ2-1, is DGGITQSPKYLFRKEGQNVTLSCEQNLNHDAMYWYRQDPGQGLRLIYYSQIVNDFQKGDIAEGYSVSREKKESFPLTVTSAQKNPTAFYLCASSTGGNRGNEQFFGPGTRLTVL.

The rearrangement joins TRBV7-9 to TRBJ2-7; TRBD2 might be the D (6 bases). Germline V gene lookup returns CDR1 SEHNR and CDR2 FQNEAQ (reference sequence). With 7 bases removed from V and 5 bases from J, the gap between germline ends came to 18 bases. The CDR3 has 14 residues. The CDR3 is CASTNLGGIHEQYF. The DNA for the CDR3 is TGTGCCAGCACCAACCTCGGGGGTATCCACGAGCAGTACTTC.

The V call is TRBV10-2, the J call TRBJ1-1; maybe TRBD1 (5 bases). V was trimmed by 7 bases and J by 0 bases, leaving 15 bases between them. The germline V gene encodes CDR1 WSHSY and CDR2 SAAADI. The CDR3 is 15 amino acids. DNA for the CDR3: TGCGCCAGCATGATATCCGGGGCCCTGAACACTGAAGCTTTCTTT. Translating it yields CASMISGALNTEAFF.